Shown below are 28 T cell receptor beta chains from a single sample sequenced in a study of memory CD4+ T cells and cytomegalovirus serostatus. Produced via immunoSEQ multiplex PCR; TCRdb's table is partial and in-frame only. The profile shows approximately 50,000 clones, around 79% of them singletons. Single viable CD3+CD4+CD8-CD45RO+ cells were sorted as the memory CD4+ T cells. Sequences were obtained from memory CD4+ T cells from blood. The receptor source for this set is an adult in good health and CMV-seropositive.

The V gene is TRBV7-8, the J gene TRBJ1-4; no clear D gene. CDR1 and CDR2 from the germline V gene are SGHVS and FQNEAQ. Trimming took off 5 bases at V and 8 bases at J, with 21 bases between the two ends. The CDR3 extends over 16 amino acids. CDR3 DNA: TGTGCCAGCAGCCCGATGAGGGCCTCTTCGAGGGAAAAACTGTTTTTT. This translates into CASSPMRASSREKLFF.

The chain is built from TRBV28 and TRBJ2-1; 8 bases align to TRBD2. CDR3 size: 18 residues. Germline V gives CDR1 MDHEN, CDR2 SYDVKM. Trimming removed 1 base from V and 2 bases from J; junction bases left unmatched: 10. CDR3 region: CASSLSPGRARTYNEQFF. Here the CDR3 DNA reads TGTGCCAGCAGTTTATCGCCCGGGAGGGCCAGGACCTACAATGAGCAGTTCTTC.

CDR3 nucleotide sequence: TGCAGCGTTGTGGGGACTAGCGGGAGAACCACAGATACGCAGTATTTT. Its translation: CSVVGTSGRTTDTQYF. This rearrangement joins TRBV29-1 to TRBJ2-3, with 14 nucleotides matching TRBD2. Germline V lookup: CDR1 SQVTM, CDR2 ANQGSEA. Trimming cost V 4 bases and J 2 bases; bases outside gene matches: 5. The CDR3 covers 16 residues.

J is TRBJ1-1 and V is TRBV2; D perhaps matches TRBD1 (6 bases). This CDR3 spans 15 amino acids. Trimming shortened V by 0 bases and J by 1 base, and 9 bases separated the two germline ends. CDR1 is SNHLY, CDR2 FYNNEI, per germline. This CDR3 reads CASSEARTENTEAFF. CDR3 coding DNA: TGTGCCAGCAGTGAAGCAAGGACAGAGAACACTGAAGCTTTCTTT.

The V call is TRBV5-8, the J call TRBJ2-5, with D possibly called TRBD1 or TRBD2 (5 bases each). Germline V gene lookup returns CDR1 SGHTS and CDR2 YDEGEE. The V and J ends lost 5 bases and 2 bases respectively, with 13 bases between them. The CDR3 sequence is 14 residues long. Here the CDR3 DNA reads TGTGCCAGCAGTCCCGGGACGACGCAAGAGACCCAGTACTTC. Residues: CASSPGTTQETQYF.

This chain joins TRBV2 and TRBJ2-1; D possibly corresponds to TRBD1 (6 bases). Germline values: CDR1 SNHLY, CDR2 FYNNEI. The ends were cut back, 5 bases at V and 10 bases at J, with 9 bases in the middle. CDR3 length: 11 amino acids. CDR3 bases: TGTGCCAGCAGTACAGGGTACGAGCAGTTCTTC. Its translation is CASSTGYEQFF.

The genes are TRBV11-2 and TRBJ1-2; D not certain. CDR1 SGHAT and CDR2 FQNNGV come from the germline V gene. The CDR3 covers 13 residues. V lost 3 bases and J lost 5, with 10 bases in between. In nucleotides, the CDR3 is TGTGCCAGCAGCTTCGACGGCGGTTATGGCTACACCTTC. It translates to CASSFDGGYGYTF.

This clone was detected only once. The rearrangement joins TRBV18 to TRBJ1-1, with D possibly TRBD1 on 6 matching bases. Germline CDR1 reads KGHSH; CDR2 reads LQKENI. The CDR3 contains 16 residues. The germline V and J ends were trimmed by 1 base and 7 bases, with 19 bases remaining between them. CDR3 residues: CASSPLMGSGANEAFF. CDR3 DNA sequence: TGTGCCAGCTCACCACTTATGGGTTCGGGGGCCAATGAAGCTTTCTTT.

The CDR3 is CAISESGYTGELFF. DNA of the CDR3: TGTGCCATCAGTGAGTCAGGCTACACCGGGGAGCTGTTTTTT. The rearrangement uses TRBV10-3 and TRBJ2-2; D uncertain. The length of the CDR3 is 14 residues. Trimming shortened V by 0 bases and J by 3 bases, and 5 bases separated the two germline ends. In germline, CDR1 is ENHRY, CDR2 SYGVKD.

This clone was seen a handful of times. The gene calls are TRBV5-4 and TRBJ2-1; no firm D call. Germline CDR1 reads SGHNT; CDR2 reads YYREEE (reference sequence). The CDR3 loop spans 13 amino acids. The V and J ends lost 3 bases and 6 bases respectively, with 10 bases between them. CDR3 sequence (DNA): TGTGCCAGCAGCTCTCAGCAACCCAATGAGCAGTTCTTC. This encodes CASSSQQPNEQFF.

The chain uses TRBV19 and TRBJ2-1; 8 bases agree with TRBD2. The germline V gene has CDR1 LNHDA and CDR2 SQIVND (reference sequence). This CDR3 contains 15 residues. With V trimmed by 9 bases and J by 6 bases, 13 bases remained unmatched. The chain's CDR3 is CASRLTGLGSNEQFF. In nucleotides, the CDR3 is TGTGCCAGCCGACTCACGGGACTAGGAAGCAATGAGCAGTTCTTC.

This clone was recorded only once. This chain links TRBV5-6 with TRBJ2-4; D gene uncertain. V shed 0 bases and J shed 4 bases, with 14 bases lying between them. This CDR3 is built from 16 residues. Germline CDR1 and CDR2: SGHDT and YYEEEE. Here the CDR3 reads CASSLGGGNAKNIQYF. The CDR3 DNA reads TGTGCCAGCAGCTTGGGCGGCGGAAACGCGAAAAACATTCAGTACTTC.

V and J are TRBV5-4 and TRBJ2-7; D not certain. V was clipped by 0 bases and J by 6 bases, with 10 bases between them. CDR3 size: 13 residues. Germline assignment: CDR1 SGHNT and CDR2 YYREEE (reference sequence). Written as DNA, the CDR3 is TGTGCCAGCAGCTTGGGGGCGAACTCCGAGCAGTACTTC. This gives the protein CASSLGANSEQYF.

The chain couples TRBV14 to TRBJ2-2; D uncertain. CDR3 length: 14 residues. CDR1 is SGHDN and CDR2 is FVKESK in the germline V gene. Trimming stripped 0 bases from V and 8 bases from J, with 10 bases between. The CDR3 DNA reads TGTGCCAGCAGCCAAGAACCCAAGCAGGGGGAGCTGTTTTTT. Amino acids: CASSQEPKQGELFF.

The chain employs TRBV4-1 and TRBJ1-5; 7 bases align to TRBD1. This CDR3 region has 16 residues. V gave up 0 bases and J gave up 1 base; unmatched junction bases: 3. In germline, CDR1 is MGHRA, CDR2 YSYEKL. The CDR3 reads CASSQEGGSSNQPQHF. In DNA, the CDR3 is TGCGCCAGCAGCCAAGAAGGGGGCAGCAGCAATCAGCCCCAGCATTTT.

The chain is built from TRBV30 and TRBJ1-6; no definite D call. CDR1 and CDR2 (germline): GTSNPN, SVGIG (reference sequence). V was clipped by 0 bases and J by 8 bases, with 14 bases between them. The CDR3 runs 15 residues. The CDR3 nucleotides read TGTGCCTGGAGTGTGGACCAGGACGGCTATTCACCCCTCCACTTT. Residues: CAWSVDQDGYSPLHF.

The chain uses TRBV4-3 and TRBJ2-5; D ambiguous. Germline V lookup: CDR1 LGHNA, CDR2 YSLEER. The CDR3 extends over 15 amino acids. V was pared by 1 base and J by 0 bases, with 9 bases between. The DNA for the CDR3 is TGCGCCAGCAGCCAAGTATGGGCACACCAAGAGACCCAGTACTTC. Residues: CASSQVWAHQETQYF.

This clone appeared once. As DNA, the CDR3 is TGTGCCAGCAGCTTAGCTCAGGGTCTAACCGGGGCCAACGTCCTGACTTTC. It specifies CASSLAQGLTGANVLTF. The V call is TRBV7-9, the J call TRBJ2-6; maybe TRBD1 (5 bases). Per the germline V gene, CDR1 is SEHNR and CDR2 is FQNEAQ (reference sequence). The CDR3 has 17 residues. The ends were cut back, 0 bases at V and 4 bases at J, with 13 bases in the middle.

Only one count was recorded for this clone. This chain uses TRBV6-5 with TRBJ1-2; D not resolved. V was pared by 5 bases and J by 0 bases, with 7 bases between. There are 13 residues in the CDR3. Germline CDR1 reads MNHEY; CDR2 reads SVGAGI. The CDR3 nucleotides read TGTGCCAGCAGTCCCGATGCTAACTATGGCTACACCTTC. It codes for CASSPDANYGYTF.

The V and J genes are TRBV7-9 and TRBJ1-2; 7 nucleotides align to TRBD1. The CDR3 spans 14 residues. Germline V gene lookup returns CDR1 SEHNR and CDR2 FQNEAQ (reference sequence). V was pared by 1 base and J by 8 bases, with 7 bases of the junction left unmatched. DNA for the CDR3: TGTGCCAGCAGCTTAGAGGGGACAGCTACCGGCTACACCTTC. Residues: CASSLEGTATGYTF.

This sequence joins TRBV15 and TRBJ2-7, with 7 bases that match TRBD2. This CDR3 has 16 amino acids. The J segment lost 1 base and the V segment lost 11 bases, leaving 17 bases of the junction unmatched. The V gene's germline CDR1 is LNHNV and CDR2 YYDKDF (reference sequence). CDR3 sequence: CASGVGGPPLSYEQYF. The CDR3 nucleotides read TGTGCCTCGGGGGTGGGAGGGCCCCCTTTATCCTACGAGCAGTACTTC.

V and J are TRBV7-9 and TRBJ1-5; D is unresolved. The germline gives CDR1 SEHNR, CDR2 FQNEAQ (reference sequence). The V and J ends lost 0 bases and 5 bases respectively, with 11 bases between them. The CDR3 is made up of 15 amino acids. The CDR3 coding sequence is TGTGCCAGCAGCTTAGCGGCCCACTGGGATCAGCCCCAGCATTTT. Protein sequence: CASSLAAHWDQPQHF.

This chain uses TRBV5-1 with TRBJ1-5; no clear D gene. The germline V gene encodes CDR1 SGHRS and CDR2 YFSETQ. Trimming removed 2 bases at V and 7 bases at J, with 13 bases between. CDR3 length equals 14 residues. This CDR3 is CASSLGENGQPQHF. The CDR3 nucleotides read TGCGCCAGCAGCTTAGGAGAGAATGGGCAGCCCCAGCATTTT. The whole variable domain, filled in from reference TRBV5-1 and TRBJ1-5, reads KAGVTQTPRYLIKTRGQQVTLSCSPISGHRSVSWYQQTPGQGLQFLFEYFSETQRNKGNFPGRFSGRQFSNSRSEMNVSTLELGDSALYLCASSLGENGQPQHFGDGTRLSIL.

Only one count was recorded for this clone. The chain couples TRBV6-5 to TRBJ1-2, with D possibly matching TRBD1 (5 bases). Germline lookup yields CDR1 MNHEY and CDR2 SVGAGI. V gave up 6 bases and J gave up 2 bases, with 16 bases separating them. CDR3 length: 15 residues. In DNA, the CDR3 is TGTGCCAGCAGGGACGCGGGACGGAGGAACTATGGCTACACCTTC. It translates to CASRDAGRRNYGYTF.

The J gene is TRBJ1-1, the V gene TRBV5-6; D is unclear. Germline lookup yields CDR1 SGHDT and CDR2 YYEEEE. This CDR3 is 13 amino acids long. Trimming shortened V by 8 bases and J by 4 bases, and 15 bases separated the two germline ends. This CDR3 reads CASSIVEGTEAFF. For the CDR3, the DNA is TGTGCCAGTTCTATCGTTGAAGGCACTGAAGCTTTCTTT.

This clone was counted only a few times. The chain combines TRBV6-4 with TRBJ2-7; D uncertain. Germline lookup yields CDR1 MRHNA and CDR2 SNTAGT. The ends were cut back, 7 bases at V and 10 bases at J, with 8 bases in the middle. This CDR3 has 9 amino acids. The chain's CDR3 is CASTDHQYF. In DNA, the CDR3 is TGTGCCAGCACCGACCATCAGTACTTC.

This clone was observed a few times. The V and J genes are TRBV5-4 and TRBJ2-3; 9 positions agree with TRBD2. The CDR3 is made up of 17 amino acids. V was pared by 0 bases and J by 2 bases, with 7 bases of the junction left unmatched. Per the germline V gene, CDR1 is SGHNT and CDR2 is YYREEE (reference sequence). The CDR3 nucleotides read TGTGCCAGCAGCTTGGCCCCCGCGGGAGGGATCACAGATACGCAGTATTTT. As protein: CASSLAPAGGITDTQYF.

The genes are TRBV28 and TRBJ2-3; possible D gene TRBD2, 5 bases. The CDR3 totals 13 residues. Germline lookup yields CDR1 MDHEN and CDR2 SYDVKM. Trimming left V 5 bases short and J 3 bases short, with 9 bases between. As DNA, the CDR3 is TGTGCCAGCAGTATCGGGGAGACAGATACGCAGTATTTT. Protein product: CASSIGETDTQYF.